A selection of T cell receptor beta chains follows, all from one sample in a study of T cell changes during pregnancy in multiple sclerosis. Using immunoSEQ multiplex PCR, the repertoire was profiled, and TCRdb retains in-frame clones only, with some absent. The data hold fewer than 20,000 clones, with about 83% observed a single time. Specimen: CD8+ T cells from peripheral blood mononuclear cells, collected after pregnancy. Receptors originate from a female donor with multiple sclerosis, enrolled in a pregnancy study. CDR3s include the opening cysteine and the closing phenylalanine or tryptophan. A D gene is named only where the DNA matches it firmly. Clone sizes are given selectively: once, few, many, or a class where the clone is expanded.

>TRBJ1-2|.|TRBV4-1|TRBD1
TGCGCCAGCAGCCAAGATTGGACAGGCCCCTTTGGCTACACCTTC
CASSQDWTGPFGYTF
>TRBJ2-1|few|TRBV4-2|.
TGTGCCAGCAGCCAAACAACTAACCCCGGGGTCAATGAGCAGTTCTTC
CASSQTTNPGVNEQFF
>TRBJ2-2|.|TRBV7-3|TRBD2
TGTGCCAGCAGCGGACTAGAGAACACCGGGGAGCTGTTTTTT
CASSGLENTGELFF
>TRBJ2-5|.|TRBV13|TRBD2
TGTGCCAGCAGCCTCAGACTAGCGGGAGTAGGAGAGACCCAGTACTTC
CASSLRLAGVGETQYF
>TRBJ1-5|.|TRBV6-7|TRBD1
TGTGCCAGCAGGTCCGGGACAGTCAGCAATCAGCCCCAGCATTTT
CASRSGTVSNQPQHF
>TRBJ2-1|few|TRBV7-3|.
TGTGCCAGCAGCTTTCAGGGCGATGAGCAGTTCTTC
CASSFQGDEQFF
>TRBJ1-1|.|TRBV27|.
TGTGCCAGCAGTTTAAGTGTTGAGGGAACGACAGAAGCTTTCTTT
CASSLSVEGTTEAFF
>TRBJ2-7|.|TRBV27|TRBD2
TGTGCCAGCGGGACTAGCTTGGCAGGGGACGAGCAGTACTTC
CASGTSLAGDEQYF
>TRBJ1-1|.|TRBV6-5|.
TGTGCCAGCAGCTATCCTGGTTTGTCCACTGAAGCTTTCTTT
CASSYPGLSTEAFF
>TRBJ2-1|.|TRBV7-6|TRBD1
TGTGCCAGCAGCTTAGATGAGACAGGGAATAGGAATGAGCAGTTCTTC
CASSLDETGNRNEQFF
>TRBJ2-7|.|TRBV6-1|TRBD1
TGTGCCAGCAGCGACGGGGACAGCTCCTACGAGCAGTACTTC
CASSDGDSSYEQYF
>TRBJ1-2|.|TRBV6-8|.
TGTGCCAGCCCCAGGGGAAACTATGGCTACACCTTC
CASPRGNYGYTF
>TRBJ1-5|.|TRBV7-6|.
TGTGCCAGCAGCGAAGACGGAGTAAATCAGCCCCAGCATTTT
CASSEDGVNQPQHF
>TRBJ2-7|.|TRBV7-3|TRBD1
TGTGCCAGCAGCTTAGCGGCAGGGGGCTCCTACGAGCAGTACTTC
CASSLAAGGSYEQYF
>TRBJ1-1|.|TRBV7-8|.
TGTGCCAGCAGCTTCGCCAGGGGTTCCGGTGAGGGGGCTTTCTTT
CASSFARGSGEGAFF
>TRBJ2-5|.|TRBV19|.
TGTGCCAGTAGTACTCGGGACTCCAGGTCGGAGACCCAGTACTTC
CASSTRDSRSETQYF
>TRBJ2-3|.|TRBV27|TRBD2
TGTGCCAGCGGTTGGACTAGCGGGAGGGGTGATACGCAGTATTTT
CASGWTSGRGDTQYF
>TRBJ1-1|.|TRBV7-8|.
TGTGCCAGCAGCTTGTACAGGGCCACTGAAGCTTTCTTT
CASSLYRATEAFF
>TRBJ2-1|.|TRBV27|TRBD2
TGTGCCAGCAGTTTCGGGGCTAGCGGGAGAGATTCCCCGTTCTTC
CASSFGASGRDSPFF
>TRBJ1-6|.|TRBV19|.
TGTGCCAGTAGTATAGATCTAGACGGTAATTCACCCCTCCACTTT
CASSIDLDGNSPLHF
>TRBJ2-1|.|TRBV6-4|TRBD1
TGTGCCAGCAGTGACTCAGGACAGGGCTCCTACAATGAGCAGTTCTTC
CASSDSGQGSYNEQFF
>TRBJ2-3|.|TRBV6-4|TRBD2
TGTGCCAGCAGTGACTCCGTCGGGGCGGGAGGGACAGATACGCAGTATTTT
CASSDSVGAGGTDTQYF
>TRBJ2-7|.|TRBV7-6|.
TGTGCCAGCAGCCCCGGAGGGGGCGTGTGGGAGCAGTACTTC
CASSPGGGVWEQYF
>TRBJ1-1|medium-sized|TRBV5-4|.
TGTGCCAGCAGCTTGGTGCCAGGTCCTAATCTGAACACTGAAGCTTTCTTT
CASSLVPGPNLNTEAFF
>TRBJ2-7|.|TRBV28|.
TGTGCCAGCAGTTTTGGGCAGGACTACGAGCAGTACTTC
CASSFGQDYEQYF
>TRBJ2-2|.|TRBV6-5|TRBD1
TGTGCCAGCAGTTACCTGACAGGGGCGGGCACCGGGGAGCTGTTTTTT
CASSYLTGAGTGELFF
>TRBJ2-5|.|TRBV6-6|.
TGTGCCAGCAGTCCTACCGGGGGGCTAGGGGAGACCCAGTACTTC
CASSPTGGLGETQYF
>TRBJ2-2|.|TRBV6-6|TRBD2
TGTGCCAGCAGGGAGCGGGAGCTCCGCACCGGGGAGCTGTTTTTT
CASRERELRTGELFF
>TRBJ2-3|.|TRBV4-3|.
TGCGCCAGCAGCCAAGATAGGACCGGGGTGAGCACAGATACGCAGTATTTT
CASSQDRTGVSTDTQYF
>TRBJ2-1|.|TRBV6-4|.
TGTGCCAGCAGTCATGGAGATGTTAATGAGCAGTTCTTC
CASSHGDVNEQFF
>TRBJ1-4|.|TRBV5-1|.
TGCGCCAGCAGCCCCGCTTATAACAGTGAAAAACTGTTTTTT
CASSPAYNSEKLFF
>TRBJ2-2|medium-sized|TRBV9|TRBD1
TGTGCCAGCAGCGTTGAGACAGGGGGCACCGGGGAGCTGTTTTTT
CASSVETGGTGELFF
>TRBJ1-2|.|TRBV4-3|TRBD1
TGCGCCAGCAGCCAAGATAGACAGGGTCATGGCTACACCTTC
CASSQDRQGHGYTF
>TRBJ2-2|.|TRBV5-4|.
TGTGCCAGCAGCTCGCTATTAGGGAGCACCGGGGAGCTGTTTTTT
CASSSLLGSTGELFF
>TRBJ1-1|.|TRBV5-1|TRBD1
TGCGCCAGCAGCTTTGGGACAGGGGAGAACACTGAAGCTTTCTTT
CASSFGTGENTEAFF
>TRBJ1-1|.|TRBV6-1|.
TGTGCCAGCACGACAGCTATGAACACTGAAGCTTTCTTT
CASTTAMNTEAFF
>TRBJ2-1|.|TRBV4-3|.
TGCGCCAGCAGCCAAGGGACACGGGCCGGCCATGAGCAGTTCTTC
CASSQGTRAGHEQFF
>TRBJ1-5|.|TRBV5-4|TRBD1
TGTGCCAGCAGCTTGAAGGGGGCAGGTCAGCCCCAGCATTTT
CASSLKGAGQPQHF
>TRBJ2-7|.|TRBV30|.
TGTGCCTGGAGTGCCCCGGGCGAGCAGTACTTC
CAWSAPGEQYF
>TRBJ1-1|.|TRBV11-2|.
TGTGCCAGCAGCTTAGGAGCGGAGCTCAGGGAAGCTTTCTTT
CASSLGAELREAFF
>TRBJ2-1|once|TRBV19|TRBD1
TGTGCCAGTAGTTTAGGGACAGGGGATTACAATGAGCAGTTCTTC
CASSLGTGDYNEQFF
>TRBJ2-6|.|TRBV28|.
TGTGCCAGCAGTATGAGGGACTTAGCTGGGGCCAACGTCCTGACTTTC
CASSMRDLAGANVLTF
>TRBJ2-7|.|TRBV19|.
TGTGCCAGTAGTATTGCCCAAGGGGACTACGAGCAGTACTTC
CASSIAQGDYEQYF
>TRBJ1-1|once|TRBV4-1|.
TGCGCCAGCAGCCGAGTAGAGAACACTGAAGCTTTCTTT
CASSRVENTEAFF
>TRBJ2-1|.|TRBV7-2|TRBD2
TGTGCCAGCAGCCCCGGACTAGATTTTCAGTTCTTC
CASSPGLDFQFF